These 27 T cell receptor beta chains came from one sample sequenced in a study of long-term antiretroviral therapy in people with HIV. Version v3.0 of the immunoSEQ assay ran at survey level. The assay was immunoSEQ multiplex PCR, and TCRdb's table has in-frame clones only and misses some. Of roughly 19,000 clones listed, about 91% were seen once; the top ten hold about 7.3%. Sequenced material: unsorted PBMCs, taken 4.4 years after starting antiretroviral therapy. These receptors were collected from a woman aged 45-65 years with HIV.

This chain links TRBV11-2 with TRBJ2-3; tentative D call: TRBD1 (5 bases). Trimming removed 5 bases from V and 2 bases from J, with 17 bases in between. There are 16 residues in the CDR3. Germline V gene lookup returns CDR1 SGHAT and CDR2 FQNNGV. The CDR3 here is CASSPTAKGPTDTQYF. The DNA of the CDR3 is TGTGCCAGCAGCCCCACGGCTAAGGGGCCCACAGATACGCAGTATTTT. Complete variable domain (other parts from reference TRBV11-2 and TRBJ2-3): EAGVAQSPRYKIIEKRQSVAFWCNPISGHATLYWYQQILGQGPKLLIQFQNNGVVDDSQLPKDRFSAERLKGVDSTLKIQPAKLEDSAVYLCASSPTAKGPTDTQYFGPGTRLTVL.

This rearrangement joins TRBV6-4 to TRBJ2-5, with D uncertain. The CDR3 is made up of 16 amino acids. Trimming cost V 4 bases and J 2 bases, with 17 bases left between them. Germline CDR1 reads MRHNA; CDR2 reads SNTAGT. Here the CDR3 reads CASSALRPNGQETQYF. CDR3 DNA sequence: TGTGCCAGCAGTGCTTTGAGACCCAACGGTCAAGAGACCCAGTACTTC.

This chain joins TRBV6-5 and TRBJ1-3, with D uncertain. The CDR3 loop spans 15 amino acids. Deletions cut 4 bases from V and 0 bases from J, with 10 bases between. Germline V gene sequence: CDR1 MNHEY, CDR2 SVGAGI. The CDR3, as DNA: TGTGCCAGCAGTTCGAGCACTCACTCTGGAAACACCATATATTTT. Its translation is CASSSSTHSGNTIYF.

The chain recombines TRBV19 with TRBJ2-1; 7 bases align to TRBD1. Losses at the gene ends were 5 bases for V and 3 bases for J; bases not matched to a gene: 7. Germline CDR1 and CDR2: LNHDA and SQIVND (reference sequence). CDR3 length: 15 residues. The CDR3 reads CASSRDREGYNEQFF. The DNA of the CDR3 is TGTGCCAGTAGTCGCGACAGGGAAGGCTACAATGAGCAGTTCTTC. The full variable domain, completed using reference TRBV19 and TRBJ2-1, is DGGITQSPKYLFRKEGQNVTLSCEQNLNHDAMYWYRQDPGQGLRLIYYSQIVNDFQKGDIAEGYSVSREKKESFPLTVTSAQKNPTAFYLCASSRDREGYNEQFFGPGTRLTVL.

The chain uses TRBV19 and TRBJ1-5; the D is unclear. This CDR3 has 15 residues. Germline CDR1 and CDR2: LNHDA and SQIVND (reference sequence). Trimming removed 4 bases at V and 5 bases at J, with 15 bases between. The CDR3 protein is CASSTSDGYDQPQHF. CDR3 sequence (DNA): TGTGCCAGTAGTACCTCTGACGGTTATGATCAGCCCCAGCATTTT.

This clone was counted once. This chain joins TRBV11-2 and TRBJ1-1; TRBD1 is a possible D gene (5 bases). The CDR3 extends over 15 amino acids. V dropped 1 base and J dropped 0 bases, with 9 bases sitting between them. Germline V lookup: CDR1 SGHAT, CDR2 FQNNGV. CDR3 residues: CASSLGWGVNTEAFF. CDR3 in DNA: TGTGCCAGCAGCTTAGGGTGGGGGGTGAACACTGAAGCTTTCTTT.

The sample holds one count of this clone. V is TRBV10-1 and J is TRBJ2-3; 16 bases agree with TRBD2. Germline V gene data show CDR1 as WNHNN and CDR2 as SYGVQD (reference sequence). This CDR3 region has 21 residues. V gave up 3 bases and J gave up 3 bases; unmatched junction bases: 15. The CDR3, as DNA: TGCGCCAGCAGTGACCCGGGACTAGCGGGGGGGTTAAGAAAATGGACAGATACGCAGTATTTT. Translating gives CASSDPGLAGGLRKWTDTQYF.

This rearrangement joins TRBV5-1 to TRBJ2-3; TRBD1 agrees at 7 bases. This CDR3 region has 14 residues. The germline CDR1 and CDR2 sequences are SGHRS and YFSETQ. V shed 0 bases and J 3 bases; nucleotides not matched to a gene: 1. CDR3: CASSLDRGTDTQYF. The CDR3 bases are TGCGCCAGCAGCTTGGACAGGGGAACAGATACGCAGTATTTT.

This sequence joins TRBV19 and TRBJ1-1, with D perhaps TRBD1 (5 bases). The CDR3 has 13 residues. Trimming removed 10 bases at V and 4 bases at J, with 16 bases between. Germline values: CDR1 LNHDA, CDR2 SQIVND (reference sequence). CDR3 nucleotide sequence: TGTGCCACCCTAGGGGAGGGTCGCACTGAAGCTTTCTTT. Translated: CATLGEGRTEAFF.

The chain uses TRBV27 and TRBJ1-2, with D possibly matching TRBD1 (5 bases). Per germline, CDR1 MNHEY and CDR2 SMNVEV (reference sequence). The ends were cut back, 0 bases at V and 4 bases at J, with 12 bases in the middle. This CDR3 is built from 15 residues. The CDR3 sequence: CASSLSPDTAYGYTF. DNA of the CDR3: TGTGCCAGCAGTTTATCGCCGGACACCGCCTATGGCTACACCTTC.

The J gene is TRBJ2-5, the V gene TRBV27, with D possibly matching TRBD2 (5 bases). Trimming took 3 bases from V and 0 from J, leaving 11 bases between them. CDR3 size: 15 residues. The germline V gene encodes CDR1 MNHEY and CDR2 SMNVEV (reference sequence). CDR3 residues: CASSFGETYQETQYF. The DNA of the CDR3 is TGTGCCAGCAGTTTCGGGGAGACATACCAAGAGACCCAGTACTTC.

The gene calls are TRBV27 and TRBJ1-6, with 7 bases aligning to TRBD1. V trimming: 6 bases; J trimming: 6 bases; junction bases outside the gene matches: 11. The CDR3 runs to 16 residues. Germline lookup yields CDR1 MNHEY and CDR2 SMNVEV (reference sequence). The CDR3 DNA reads TGTGCCAGCAGGACGGGACAGCGAGAAATTAATTCACCCCTCCACTTT. Translation: CASRTGQREINSPLHF.

The chain recombines TRBV19 with TRBJ1-1; D remains unclear. The CDR3 sequence is 16 residues long. Between the trimmed V and J ends, which lost 8 bases and 0 bases, there was a span of 19 bases. In germline, CDR1 is LNHDA, CDR2 SQIVND (reference sequence). As DNA, the CDR3 is TGTGCCAGTGGACCTGGATCGTTAGGGTTGAACACTGAAGCTTTCTTT. It encodes CASGPGSLGLNTEAFF.

The sample holds one count of this clone. The CDR3 region has the DNA TGTGCCAGCAGTGAACCAGGGGGGAACTATGGCTACACCTTC. Its translation: CASSEPGGNYGYTF. The chain carries TRBV2 and TRBJ1-2; TRBD1 matches 7 bases. The V segment lost 2 bases and the J segment 2 bases; nucleotides outside the gene matches: 2. CDR3 length: 14 amino acids. CDR1 is SNHLY and CDR2 is FYNNEI in the germline V gene. Based on the CDR3 plus reference TRBV2 and TRBJ1-2, the full variable domain is EPEVTQTPSHQVTQMGQEVILRCVPISNHLYFYWYRQILGQKVEFLVSFYNNEISEKSEIFDDQFSVERPDGSNFTLKIRSTKLEDSAMYFCASSEPGGNYGYTFGSGTRLTVV.

This chain connects TRBV9 to TRBJ1-1; TRBD1 matches at 10 bases. CDR1 SGDLS and CDR2 YYNGEE come from the germline V gene. The length of the CDR3 is 13 residues. With V trimmed by 0 bases and J by 10 bases, 3 bases remained unmatched. The CDR3 bases are TGTGCCAGCAGCGTAGAAGGGACAGGGGTAGCTTTCTTT. It yields the protein CASSVEGTGVAFF.

The V and J genes are TRBV6-5 and TRBJ2-7; D not certain. Germline assignment: CDR1 MNHEY and CDR2 SVGAGI. Trimming left V 4 bases short and J 4 bases short, with 8 bases between. The CDR3 is made up of 12 amino acids. The CDR3 reads CASSSPRYEQYF. The DNA of the CDR3 is TGTGCCAGCAGTTCCCCGAGATACGAGCAGTACTTC.

In nucleotides, the CDR3 is TGTGCCACCAGCAGCGGACACCCTACCGTTAATTCACCCCTCCACTTT. It specifies CATSSGHPTVNSPLHF. The V gene is TRBV15, the J gene TRBJ1-6; the D gene is possibly TRBD1 (5 bases). Germline values: CDR1 LNHNV, CDR2 YYDKDF (reference sequence). V dropped 3 bases and J dropped 6 bases, with 15 bases sitting between them. The CDR3 is 16 amino acids.

This chain connects TRBV7-6 to TRBJ2-1; D is perhaps TRBD2 (7 bases). The CDR3 loop spans 15 amino acids. Germline lookup yields CDR1 SGHVS and CDR2 FNYEAQ. Trimming took off 3 bases at V and 7 bases at J, with 16 bases between the two ends. The CDR3 loop reads CASSLRGGASNEQFF. The DNA for the CDR3 is TGTGCCAGCAGCTTGCGAGGGGGGGCCTCGAATGAGCAGTTCTTC.

The J gene is TRBJ1-1, the V gene TRBV7-9, with D unresolved. The ends were cut back, 3 bases at V and 6 bases at J, with 8 bases in the middle. Germline CDR1 and CDR2: SEHNR and FQNEAQ (reference sequence). CDR3 size: 12 residues. The CDR3 sequence is CASSFMVSEAFF. In DNA form, the CDR3 reads TGTGCCAGCAGCTTCATGGTATCTGAAGCTTTCTTT.

The chain combines TRBV6-1 with TRBJ1-1; TRBD1 might be the D (6 bases). CDR3 size: 17 residues. With 1 base removed from V and 1 base from J, the gap between germline ends came to 16 bases. The germline CDR1 and CDR2 sequences are MNHNS and SASEGT. The CDR3 DNA reads as TGTGCCAGCAGTGAAGACTATCTACAGGGTTCGAACACTGAAGCTTTCTTT. This codes for CASSEDYLQGSNTEAFF.

This rearrangement joins TRBV2 to TRBJ2-3; tentatively, D is TRBD1 (5 bases). CDR1 and CDR2 from the germline V gene are SNHLY and FYNNEI. The CDR3 has 15 residues. Trimming pared 6 bases from V and 2 bases from J, leaving 15 bases between. The CDR3 nucleotides read TGTGCCAGCAGAGGTTTGGGGCAGCCCACAGATACGCAGTATTTT. Amino acid sequence: CASRGLGQPTDTQYF.

The chain combines TRBV5-1 with TRBJ2-2; TRBD1 might be the D (5 bases). The CDR3 has 15 amino acids. Germline CDR1 is SGHRS and CDR2 is YFSETQ. The V end was cut by 3 bases, the J end by 0 bases, with 9 bases between. The CDR3 loop reads CASSSQGSNTGELFF. The DNA of the CDR3 is TGCGCCAGCAGCTCCCAGGGCTCGAACACCGGGGAGCTGTTTTTT. The entire variable domain, with the rest obtained from reference TRBV5-1 and TRBJ2-2, is as follows: KAGVTQTPRYLIKTRGQQVTLSCSPISGHRSVSWYQQTPGQGLQFLFEYFSETQRNKGNFPGRFSGRQFSNSRSEMNVSTLELGDSALYLCASSSQGSNTGELFFGEGSRLTVL.

This clone was recorded a few times. The chain carries TRBV10-1 and TRBJ2-7; 9 positions match TRBD1. This CDR3 has 11 residues. The V and J ends lost 8 bases and 13 bases, in that order; junction bases with no gene match: 9. Per germline, CDR1 WNHNN and CDR2 SYGVQD (reference sequence). In nucleotides, the CDR3 is TGCGCCAGCCTCAGGACAGGGGTCATATACTTC. Its protein is CASLRTGVIYF.

V and J are TRBV19 and TRBJ2-5, with 8 bases matching TRBD2. Germline CDR1 reads LNHDA; CDR2 reads SQIVND (reference sequence). The CDR3 loop spans 16 amino acids. With 3 bases clipped from V and 5 bases from J, the junction kept 11 bases outside the gene matches. The CDR3 bases are TGTGCCAGTAGTATCCCGAGGACTAGCCGGGAGGAGACCCAGTACTTC. The encoded protein is CASSIPRTSREETQYF.

The rearrangement joins TRBV10-3 to TRBJ2-6; D perhaps matches TRBD1 (6 bases). In germline, CDR1 is ENHRY, CDR2 SYGVKD. This CDR3 contains 17 residues. V lost 5 bases and J lost 0, with 14 bases in between. The CDR3 region is CAISTGHLNSGANVLTF. CDR3 coding DNA: TGTGCCATCAGTACGGGACACCTTAACTCTGGGGCCAACGTCCTGACTTTC.

The chain carries TRBV2 and TRBJ2-7; TRBD1 matches at 7 bases. Germline trimming cut 6 bases from V and 7 bases from J; bases unmatched to any gene: 15. The CDR3 has 15 residues. The V gene's germline CDR1 is SNHLY and CDR2 FYNNEI. The CDR3 DNA reads as TGTGCCAGCAGGGGTGGGACAGCAATAAAGGGGGAGCAGTACTTC. Residues: CASRGGTAIKGEQYF. The full variable domain, rest sourced from reference TRBV2 and TRBJ2-7, is EPEVTQTPSHQVTQMGQEVILRCVPISNHLYFYWYRQILGQKVEFLVSFYNNEISEKSEIFDDQFSVERPDGSNFTLKIRSTKLEDSAMYFCASRGGTAIKGEQYFGPGTRLTVT.

V gene TRBV28 combines with J gene TRBJ2-7, with unresolved D. The CDR3 consists of 14 residues. Trimming removed 5 bases at V and 1 base at J, with 12 bases between. Per germline, CDR1 MDHEN and CDR2 SYDVKM. The CDR3 DNA sequence: TGTGCCAGCAGTCCTGGAGCCAGTTCCTACGAGCAGTACTTC. Protein product: CASSPGASSYEQYF.